Following are 17 T cell receptor beta chains from one sample sequenced in a study of cytomegalovirus exposure and HLA in healthy donors. The primer mix had 60 Vbeta and 13 Jbeta primers. Clones were read by immunoSEQ multiplex PCR, and TCRdb kept only the in-frame ones, dropping some. The profile shows approximately 89,000 clones, around 84% of them singletons. Sequencing was done on a sample of PBMCs. The receptors stem from a middle-aged man in good health and CMV-seropositive.

The chain is built from TRBV30 and TRBJ2-7; TRBD2 agrees at 9 bases. J was trimmed by 4 bases and V by 5 bases; bases with no gene match: 6. Germline CDR1 is GTSNPN and CDR2 is SVGIG (reference sequence). The CDR3 is 13 residues long. CDR3 DNA sequence: TGTGCCTGGGGGCGGGGGGGCCAGTACGAGCAGTACTTC. It codes for CAWGRGGQYEQYF.

This clone was observed a single time. V is TRBV19 and J is TRBJ1-1; 10 bases map to TRBD1. This CDR3 has 18 residues. Per germline, CDR1 LNHDA and CDR2 SQIVND (reference sequence). After removal of 5 bases from V and 6 bases from J, the junction contained 18 bases not matched to a gene. CDR3 coding DNA: TGTGCCAGTAGTTCCCCACCGGGACAGGGGAGGGTATACGCTGAAGCTTTCTTT. Protein product: CASSSPPGQGRVYAEAFF.

CDR3: CASSLVIGGTTEAFF. The CDR3 DNA sequence: TGCGCCAGCAGCCTGGTTATTGGGGGGACCACTGAAGCTTTCTTT. This chain connects TRBV5-1 to TRBJ1-1, with D possibly matching TRBD1 (5 bases). The CDR3 has 15 amino acids. With 4 bases removed from V and 4 bases from J, the gap between germline ends came to 17 bases. Germline V gene sequence: CDR1 SGHRS, CDR2 YFSETQ.

The DNA for the CDR3 is TGTGCCAGCAGTGAAGCTGGGGGGAGCAATCAGCCCCAGCATTTT. This gives the protein CASSEAGGSNQPQHF. The V call is TRBV6-1, the J call TRBJ1-5, with D perhaps TRBD1 (5 bases). The CDR3 consists of 15 residues. The germline gives CDR1 MNHNS, CDR2 SASEGT. Deletions cut 0 bases from V and 1 base from J, with 7 bases between.

This chain uses TRBV5-1 with TRBJ2-3; 8 nucleotides agree with TRBD1. V lost 4 bases, J lost 4 bases, and 5 bases stayed unmatched. Germline loops: CDR1 SGHRS, CDR2 YFSETQ. There are 14 residues in the CDR3. The CDR3 bases are TGCGCCAGCAGCGTCGACAGGGGCCCAGATACGCAGTATTTT. It yields the protein CASSVDRGPDTQYF.

This clone was counted between two and nine times. The V gene is TRBV28, the J gene TRBJ2-5; the match to TRBD1 covers 10 bases. Germline lookup yields CDR1 MDHEN and CDR2 SYDVKM. Losses at the gene ends were 5 bases for V and 3 bases for J; bases not matched to a gene: 12. The CDR3 runs to 17 residues. The CDR3 bases are TGTGCCAGCAGTCAGCACGAGCCGGGACAGGGGAAAGAGACCCAGTACTTC. Its translation: CASSQHEPGQGKETQYF.

V usage is TRBV7-6 and J usage is TRBJ1-1; 7 nucleotides agree with TRBD1. The junction had 6 bases not matched to a gene; V was cut back by 1 base and J by 4 bases. The length of the CDR3 is 15 residues. CDR1 SGHVS and CDR2 FNYEAQ come from the germline V gene. CDR3: CASSLGDSWGTEAFF. For the CDR3, the DNA is TGTGCCAGCAGCTTAGGGGACAGCTGGGGCACTGAAGCTTTCTTT.

The chain employs TRBV10-3 and TRBJ2-6; 7 bases map to TRBD1. The germline V gene has CDR1 ENHRY and CDR2 SYGVKD. Trimming at V came to 2 bases and at J to 6 bases, leaving 10 bases not matched to a gene. The CDR3 is 17 residues long. The CDR3 loop is CAISEGQVNSVANVLTF. CDR3 coding DNA: TGTGCCATCAGTGAGGGACAGGTTAACTCAGTGGCCAACGTCCTGACTTTC.

The chain combines TRBV7-2 with TRBJ2-7; 10 positions match TRBD2. The CDR3 has 15 amino acids. The V gene end was trimmed by 5 bases and the J gene end by 2 bases; junction bases not matched to a gene: 6. CDR1 and CDR2 (germline): SGHTA, FQGNSA. CDR3 DNA: TGTGCCAGCAGCCCTCAGACTAGCGGGCCCTACGAGCAGTACTTC. Translation gives CASSPQTSGPYEQYF.

This chain uses TRBV7-6 with TRBJ2-3, with D unclear. The V and J ends lost 2 bases and 0 bases respectively, with 9 bases between them. The CDR3 consists of 15 residues. The germline V gene encodes CDR1 SGHVS and CDR2 FNYEAQ. CDR3 amino acids: CASSLMAVSTDTQYF. CDR3 DNA: TGTGCCAGCAGCTTAATGGCGGTGAGCACAGATACGCAGTATTTT.

The chain carries TRBV6-6 and TRBJ2-1; 10 bases map to TRBD1. Germline CDR1 reads MNHNY; CDR2 reads SVGAGI (reference sequence). V shed 7 bases and J 4 bases; nucleotides not matched to a gene: 7. This CDR3 spans 15 amino acids. The CDR3 bases are TGTGCCAGCATAACCGGACAGGGGGTTTACAATGAGCAGTTCTTC. This codes for CASITGQGVYNEQFF.

The chain uses TRBV11-2 and TRBJ1-1; D gene ambiguous. The length of the CDR3 is 14 residues. V was cut by 4 bases and J by 4 bases, with 13 bases left in between. CDR1 is SGHAT, CDR2 FQNNGV, per germline. The CDR3 DNA reads as TGTGCCAGCAGCTCGGCGGGCGTGAGCACTGAAGCTTTCTTT. Translated, it gives CASSSAGVSTEAFF.

V and J are TRBV19 and TRBJ2-1, with D perhaps TRBD1 (5 bases). The CDR3 spans 16 residues. Trimming removed 5 bases from V and 8 bases from J, with 22 bases in between. Germline V lookup: CDR1 LNHDA, CDR2 SQIVND (reference sequence). The CDR3 DNA sequence: TGTGCCAGTAGTCCCCGAGGACACTCGACCGGGCATGAGCAGTTCTTC. Translating gives CASSPRGHSTGHEQFF.

The rearrangement links TRBV6-1 to TRBJ2-4; D not resolved. There are 16 residues in the CDR3. Trimming shortened V by 2 bases and J by 1 base, and 12 bases separated the two germline ends. Germline CDR1 MNHNS, CDR2 SASEGT. The CDR3 here is CASSEPASLAKNIQYF. CDR3 sequence (DNA): TGTGCCAGCAGTGAACCGGCTAGTCTCGCCAAAAACATTCAGTACTTC.

CDR3 amino acids: CASSWGLGYNEQFF. The DNA for the CDR3 is TGTGCCAGCAGCTGGGGACTAGGATACAATGAGCAGTTCTTC. The V gene is TRBV7-8, the J gene TRBJ2-1, with 8 nucleotides matching TRBD2. The germline gives CDR1 SGHVS, CDR2 FQNEAQ. The CDR3 is 14 residues long. With V trimmed by 4 bases and J by 4 bases, 3 bases remained unmatched. The full variable domain, with the rest looked up from reference TRBV7-8 and TRBJ2-1, is GAGVSQSPRYKVAKRGQDVALRCDPISGHVSLFWYQQALGQGPEFLTYFQNEAQLDKSGLPSDRFFAERPEGSVSTLKIQRTQQEDSAVYLCASSWGLGYNEQFFGPGTRLTVL.

The chain joins TRBV9 to TRBJ1-1, with TRBD1 identical over 9 bases. Germline CDR1 is SGDLS and CDR2 is YYNGEE. The CDR3 totals 14 residues. The J segment lost 12 bases and the V segment lost 0 bases, leaving 9 bases of the junction unmatched. CDR3 region: CASSVGYKQGATFF. CDR3 nucleotide sequence: TGTGCCAGCAGCGTAGGTTATAAACAGGGGGCAACTTTCTTT. Variable domain in full (rest from reference TRBV9 and TRBJ1-1): DSGVTQTPKHLITATGQRVTLRCSPRSGDLSVYWYQQSLDQGLQFLIQYYNGEERAKGNILERFSAQQFPDLHSELNLSSLELGDSALYFCASSVGYKQGATFFGQGTRLTVV.

The chain combines TRBV14 with TRBJ2-7; 7 positions match TRBD2. Germline V gives CDR1 SGHDN, CDR2 FVKESK. V shed 0 bases and J 5 bases; nucleotides not matched to a gene: 13. This CDR3 is 17 amino acids long. CDR3 in amino acids: CASSQDRRTRFRNEQYF. DNA for the CDR3: TGTGCCAGCAGCCAAGATCGGCGGACTAGGTTTAGAAACGAGCAGTACTTC.